Shown below are 9 T cell receptor beta chains from a single sample sequenced in a study of T cells after posttransplantation cyclophosphamide. TCRdb keeps only in-frame clones here, not all; method: immunoSEQ multiplex PCR. The sample lists roughly 9,200 clones, 89% occurring once. The specimen was memory CD4+ T cells sorted from PBMCs. The receptors shown here come from a woman aged 60 to 75 in good health, CMV-negative, and a related stem cell transplant donor.

The chain employs TRBV28 and TRBJ2-1; D is unresolved. Germline CDR1 MDHEN, CDR2 SYDVKM. The CDR3 consists of 13 residues. Trimming removed 8 bases at V and 5 bases at J, with 13 bases between. CDR3 residues: CASPRDTHNEQFF. The DNA for the CDR3 is TGTGCCAGCCCTCGAGACACACACAATGAGCAGTTCTTC.

The gene calls are TRBV7-9 and TRBJ2-7; tentatively, D is TRBD2 (6 bases). CDR1 and CDR2 (germline): SEHNR, FQNEAQ (reference sequence). V lost 3 bases to trimming and J lost 4 bases, with 10 bases between them. The CDR3 spans 13 residues. CDR3 DNA sequence: TGTGCCAGCAGCTTGAGCGGGCTGTACGAGCAGTACTTC. Protein sequence: CASSLSGLYEQYF.

The chain has TRBV4-2 and TRBJ2-1; D gene ambiguous. V was shortened by 0 bases and J by 8 bases, with 8 bases between the two germline ends. Germline V gene data show CDR1 as LGHNA and CDR2 as YNFKEQ. This CDR3 has 13 residues. The CDR3 here is CASSQESVHEQFF. Written as DNA, the CDR3 is TGTGCCAGCAGCCAAGAATCGGTCCATGAGCAGTTCTTC.

This chain joins TRBV7-2 and TRBJ2-7; D might be TRBD2 (6 bases). This CDR3 comprises 14 residues. V gave up 5 bases and J gave up 7 bases, with 18 bases separating them. Germline V gene lookup returns CDR1 SGHTA and CDR2 FQGNSA. CDR3 DNA sequence: TGTGCCAGCAGCCTAAAAGGAGGGGAATTTGAGCAGTACGTC. Its translation is CASSLKGGEFEQYV.

V gene TRBV2 combines with J gene TRBJ2-1; a possible D gene is TRBD2 (6 bases). The CDR3 consists of 13 residues. Between the trimmed V and J ends, which lost 7 bases and 4 bases, there was a span of 11 bases. Germline CDR1 reads SNHLY; CDR2 reads FYNNEI. The CDR3 sequence is CASKEGGYNEQFF. The CDR3 DNA reads as TGTGCCAGCAAGGAGGGCGGTTACAATGAGCAGTTCTTC.

The chain couples TRBV29-1 to TRBJ2-5; 7 nucleotides align to TRBD1. J lost 5 bases, V lost 4 bases, and 7 bases had no gene match. CDR3 length equals 13 residues. The germline gives CDR1 SQVTM, CDR2 ANQGSEA. As DNA, the CDR3 is TGCAGCGTTGCAACAGGGGTGGGGGAGACCCAGTACTTC. Translation: CSVATGVGETQYF.

This chain connects TRBV19 to TRBJ2-1; D is perhaps TRBD2 (5 bases). The V end lost 6 bases, the J end lost 7 bases, and 19 bases lay between the germline ends. Germline lookup yields CDR1 LNHDA and CDR2 SQIVND (reference sequence). The CDR3 extends over 15 amino acids. The CDR3 DNA follows: TGTGCCAGTAGCCGGCGGGTGGGCCTTTTGAATGAGCAGTTCTTC. This encodes CASSRRVGLLNEQFF.

V and J are TRBV4-2 and TRBJ1-2; no firm D call. The CDR3 has 15 residues. CDR1 and CDR2 from the germline V gene are LGHNA and YNFKEQ. Trimming cost V 1 base and J 8 bases, with 17 bases left between them. This CDR3 is CASSQVVRDLGGYTF. The DNA for the CDR3 is TGTGCCAGCAGCCAAGTAGTACGGGATTTAGGGGGCTACACCTTC.

CDR3 DNA sequence: TGTGCCAGCAGCGGAGGGCCGAGCTCCTACAATGAGCAGTTCTTC. It is translated as CASSGGPSSYNEQFF. The chain combines TRBV11-3 with TRBJ2-1; D perhaps matches TRBD2 (6 bases). The CDR3 covers 15 residues. The ends were cut back, 5 bases at V and 0 bases at J, with 11 bases in the middle. Germline V gives CDR1 SGHNT, CDR2 YENEEA.